The clone carrying this T cell receptor (beta chain) is a singleton in its sample. What it binds is not known. Assay execution proceeded at the deep level. This table comes from immunoSEQ multiplex PCR, and its TCRdb copy is limited to in-frame clones, with some not included. The sample contains hundreds of thousands of clones, about 92% of which appear only once. The sample comes from a study of shared clonotypes between healthy human individuals. Study information: Those who served as donors were two women and a few men between the ages of 18 and 49. Study conclusions and caveats: Generation of non-shared clonotypes was less probable than generation of clonotypes shared by all four donors.

V trimming: 3 bases; J trimming: 6 bases; junction bases outside the gene matches: 10. The CDR3 consists of 16 residues. Looked up from germline, CDR1 is LNHDA and CDR2 is SQIVND (reference sequence). In the naive CD8 group, cells lacked CD45RO and were positively selected for CCR7, so terminally differentiated effector memory CD45RA+ cells were left out. The specimen was naive CD8+ T cells sorted from blood. The receptor was isolated from a young man in good health. V is TRBV19 and J is TRBJ2-1; TRBD2 matches at 8 bases. DNA for the CDR3: TGTGCCAGTAGTATGGGTAGCGGGATGATCTTCAATGAGCAGTTCTTC. This sequence encodes CASSMGSGMIFNEQFF.